This TCR beta chain derives from a study of blood T cell repertoires in COVID-19. Profiling relied on immunoSEQ multiplex PCR, and the TCRdb table lists in-frame clones only, not all of them. The sample includes 200,000 to 250,000 clones, about 90% of them seen just once. This clone appeared once. The same CDR3 also results from other DNA sequences found in this sample. Sequencing was carried out using PBMCs or T cells enriched from blood (not recorded which). This receptor was taken from a man aged 25-45 years who had recovered from COVID-19.

CDR3 coding DNA: TGTGCCAGCAGTTACTCTGGAGTGATGAACACTGAAGCTTTCTTT. It yields the protein CASSYSGVMNTEAFF. The rearrangement joins TRBV6-5 to TRBJ1-1; D gene unclear. The CDR3 is 15 residues long. The ends were cut back, 0 bases at V and 0 bases at J, with 8 bases in the middle. Germline CDR1 and CDR2: MNHEY and SVGAGI.